There are a few counts of the clone carrying this T cell receptor beta chain. The record originates from a study of blood T cells in healthy people across ages. Drawn from each donor were 7.5 to 10 milliliters of peripheral blood. With a J-beta primer mix and a sample-barcoded 5' primer, a second PCR ran 7 to 11 cycles. Each TCR beta cDNA got a 12-nucleotide random molecular identifier. Using its own MiXCR run on the 5' RACE reads, TCRdb lists one record per CDR3 protein. The profile shows roughly 2 million distinct CDR3 sequences, 49% of them singletons. Input material: blood. This TCR derives from a woman aged 40-49 years in good health.

This CDR3 reads CASRGTGFAYEQYF. The CDR3 nucleotides are TGTGCCAGCAGAGGGACAGGGTTCGCCTACGAGCAGTACTTC. The chain couples TRBV6-6 to TRBJ2-7; 9 nucleotides agree with TRBD1. The germline CDR1 and CDR2 sequences are MNHNY and SVGAGI (reference sequence). The V segment lost 6 bases and the J segment 2 bases; nucleotides outside the gene matches: 5. This CDR3 is 14 amino acids long.